Following are 21 T cell receptor beta chains from one sample sequenced in a study of T cell changes during pregnancy in multiple sclerosis. The data were produced by immunoSEQ multiplex PCR, yet TCRdb's version contains in-frame clones alone and is incomplete. This sample carries fewer than 30,000 clones, about 92% of them seen once, and the ten largest clones take about 0.64%. The sequences come from CD4+ T cells from peripheral blood mononuclear cells, collected in the first trimester of pregnancy. Receptor source: a female donor with multiple sclerosis, enrolled in a pregnancy study.

The V gene is TRBV19, the J gene TRBJ2-3; TRBD2 matches 7 bases. The V and J ends lost 0 bases and 4 bases, in that order; junction bases with no gene match: 1. The CDR3 length is 14 residues. Germline lookup yields CDR1 LNHDA and CDR2 SQIVND (reference sequence). CDR3 DNA sequence: TGTGCCAGTAGTATAGATCGGGGGGCAGATACGCAGTATTTT. Its protein product is CASSIDRGADTQYF.

The V call is TRBV9, the J call TRBJ2-3, with D possibly matching TRBD2 (7 bases). Germline V gives CDR1 SGDLS, CDR2 YYNGEE. This CDR3 is built from 16 residues. V gave up 4 bases and J gave up 1 base, with 16 bases separating them. CDR3 region: CASSSSPGGGTDTQYF. In nucleotides, the CDR3 is TGTGCCAGCAGCTCAAGCCCGGGGGGCGGCACAGATACGCAGTATTTT.

The chain employs TRBV9 and TRBJ2-3; D not certain. V lost 4 bases, J lost 2 bases, and 11 bases lay in between. Germline V gives CDR1 SGDLS, CDR2 YYNGEE. This CDR3 comprises 14 residues. CDR3 DNA: TGTGCCAGCAGCCTCCAACATACCACAGATACGCAGTATTTT. The encoded protein is CASSLQHTTDTQYF.

The V call is TRBV9, the J call TRBJ1-4; maybe TRBD1 (5 bases). Trimming took off 7 bases at V and 8 bases at J, with 18 bases between the two ends. The CDR3 covers 14 residues. CDR1 is SGDLS and CDR2 is YYNGEE in the germline V gene. In DNA form, the CDR3 reads TGTGCCAGCGCTAGGGGCCTATTGGAAGAAAAACTGTTTTTT. Protein sequence: CASARGLLEEKLFF.

This chain joins TRBV11-2 and TRBJ2-7; D ambiguous. CDR3 length equals 15 residues. Trimming pared 5 bases from V and 1 base from J, leaving 15 bases between. CDR1 SGHAT and CDR2 FQNNGV come from the germline V gene. The CDR3 bases are TGTGCCAGCAGCGTTAACATCCGATTATCCTACGAGCAGTACTTC. Translation gives CASSVNIRLSYEQYF.

V gene TRBV6-7 combines with J gene TRBJ2-2; TRBD1 agrees at 9 bases. TRBV6-7 is designated an ORF whose function remains uncertain. The CDR3 runs to 17 residues. Unmatched junction bases numbered 8, after V lost 4 bases and J lost 2 bases. The CDR3 loop is CASSFAGDRDNTGELFF. The CDR3 DNA reads TGTGCCAGCAGTTTTGCGGGGGACAGGGATAACACCGGGGAGCTGTTTTTT.

The chain joins TRBV28 to TRBJ1-1; 7 nucleotides align to TRBD1. The CDR3 contains 12 residues. Germline V CDR1 and CDR2: MDHEN, SYDVKM. Trimming took 6 bases from V and 10 from J; bases not matched to a gene: 8. CDR3: CASSTNRGVAFF. CDR3 sequence (DNA): TGTGCCAGCAGCACAAACAGGGGTGTAGCTTTCTTT. Full variable domain (missing parts from reference TRBV28 and TRBJ1-1): DVKVTQSSRYLVKRTGEKVFLECVQDMDHENMFWYRQDPGLGLRLIYFSYDVKMKEKGDIPEGYSVSREKKERFSLILESASTNQTSMYLCASSTNRGVAFFGQGTRLTVV.

This sequence joins TRBV29-1 and TRBJ1-4; D gene uncertain. CDR3 length: 11 amino acids. The ends were cut back, 3 bases at V and 5 bases at J, with 4 bases in the middle. Germline values: CDR1 SQVTM, CDR2 ANQGSEA. The CDR3 DNA follows: TGCAGCGTTGACTACAATGAAAAACTGTTTTTT. Translating it yields CSVDYNEKLFF.

This rearrangement joins TRBV6-5 to TRBJ2-1; D remains unclear. CDR1 MNHEY and CDR2 SVGAGI come from the germline V gene. CDR3 length: 15 residues. The germline V and J ends were trimmed by 7 bases and 0 bases, with 13 bases remaining between them. The CDR3 spells CASTPAWSSYNEQFF. The CDR3 bases are TGTGCCAGCACCCCCGCGTGGAGCTCCTACAATGAGCAGTTCTTC.

This clone was seen only a few times. The V call is TRBV5-4, the J call TRBJ1-1; D remains unclear. This CDR3 contains 13 residues. Per germline, CDR1 SGHNT and CDR2 YYREEE (reference sequence). The ends were cut back, 2 bases at V and 5 bases at J, with 10 bases in the middle. The CDR3 is CASSLLEKTEAFF. As DNA, the CDR3 is TGTGCCAGCAGCTTATTGGAGAAAACTGAAGCTTTCTTT.

The chain carries TRBV6-6 and TRBJ1-2; TRBD1 matches at 7 bases. Germline CDR1 reads MNHNY; CDR2 reads SVGAGI (reference sequence). This CDR3 contains 13 residues. Trimming removed 5 bases from V and 8 bases from J; junction bases left unmatched: 8. CDR3 region: CASSTTGYGGYTF. As DNA, the CDR3 is TGTGCCAGCAGTACGACAGGGTACGGGGGCTACACCTTC.

The chain uses TRBV4-2 and TRBJ2-1; maybe TRBD2 (6 bases). Germline values: CDR1 LGHNA, CDR2 YNFKEQ. The V gene lost 2 bases and the J gene lost 5 bases, with 19 bases spanning the gap. This CDR3 region has 17 residues. The CDR3 protein is CASSQRAPGRQNNEQFF. CDR3 nucleotide sequence: TGTGCCAGCAGCCAAAGAGCCCCGGGGAGGCAGAACAATGAGCAGTTCTTC.

This sequence joins TRBV7-3 and TRBJ2-1; 9 bases fit TRBD1. Germline CDR1 is SGHTA and CDR2 is FQGTGA. V was pared by 1 base and J by 10 bases, with 8 bases of the junction left unmatched. The CDR3 is 15 amino acids. The CDR3 loop is CASSLIGTGSKEQFF. Here the CDR3 DNA reads TGTGCCAGCAGCTTAATTGGGACAGGGTCAAAGGAGCAGTTCTTC.

The V and J genes are TRBV5-1 and TRBJ1-5; D not resolved. Between the trimmed V and J ends, which lost 0 bases and 8 bases, there was a span of 9 bases. Germline V gives CDR1 SGHRS, CDR2 YFSETQ. The CDR3 runs 13 residues. The CDR3 nucleotides are TGCGCCAGCAGCTTGGGCGTCGGGGAGCCCCAGCATTTT. It yields the protein CASSLGVGEPQHF.

This chain links TRBV10-3 with TRBJ1-2; no definite D call. The germline V and J ends were trimmed by 10 bases and 3 bases, with 15 bases remaining between them. Germline values: CDR1 ENHRY, CDR2 SYGVKD. This CDR3 is built from 13 residues. CDR3 in DNA: TGTGCCACCTACCTGGGCACTTACTATGGCTACACCTTC. Its translation: CATYLGTYYGYTF.

This CDR3 is CATSRDWANEYTF. The CDR3 DNA reads TGTGCCACCAGCAGAGATTGGGCCAACGAGTACACCTTC. The chain joins TRBV15 to TRBJ1-2; D is ambiguous. This CDR3 is 13 amino acids long. Germline V lookup: CDR1 LNHNV, CDR2 YYDKDF (reference sequence). The ends were cut back, 0 bases at V and 11 bases at J, with 13 bases in the middle. The complete variable domain, with remaining parts taken from reference TRBV15 and TRBJ1-2, reads DAMVIQNPRYQVTQFGKPVTLSCSQTLNHNVMYWYQQKSSQAPKLLFHYYDKDFNNEADTPDNFQSRRPNTSFCFLDIRSPGLGDTAMYLCATSRDWANEYTFGSGTRLTVV.

For the CDR3, the DNA is TGTGCCAGCAGCTTAGATGCGGGGGCCGAGCAGTACTTC. Protein product: CASSLDAGAEQYF. J is TRBJ2-5 and V is TRBV7-2; perhaps TRBD2 as D (7 bases). The J call is doubtful: the DNA matches TRBJ2-7 better. In germline, CDR1 is SGHTA, CDR2 FQGNSA. The CDR3 has 13 amino acids.

The chain combines TRBV5-1 with TRBJ2-5; 14 bases agree with TRBD2. Per the germline V gene, CDR1 is SGHRS and CDR2 is YFSETQ. The trim removed 4 bases at V and 2 bases at J, leaving 13 bases unmatched. The CDR3 is 19 residues long. CDR3 DNA sequence: TGCGCCAGCAGCCGCAAACCAGGACTAGCGGGGGGATCGCAAGAGACCCAGTACTTC. It codes for CASSRKPGLAGGSQETQYF.

V is TRBV28 and J is TRBJ1-4, with D hard to call. Trimming removed 5 bases at V and 0 bases at J, with 16 bases between. The CDR3 contains 17 residues. Germline V gene sequence: CDR1 MDHEN, CDR2 SYDVKM. CDR3 sequence: CASSPFPTYATNEKLFF. The CDR3 region has the DNA TGTGCCAGCAGTCCCTTCCCCACCTATGCAACTAATGAAAAACTGTTTTTT.

This clone was seen just once. The J gene is TRBJ1-1, the V gene TRBV29-1; 8 nucleotides line up with TRBD1. The CDR3 length is 15 residues. Germline trimming cut 4 bases from V and 10 bases from J; bases unmatched to any gene: 17. Per germline, CDR1 SQVTM and CDR2 ANQGSEA. CDR3 loop: CSVVSNRGGIGRAFF. The CDR3, as DNA: TGCAGCGTTGTTTCGAACAGGGGGGGAATCGGGAGAGCTTTCTTT. Full variable domain (rest looked up from reference TRBV29-1 and TRBJ1-1): SAVISQKPSRDICQRGTSLTIQCQVDSQVTMMFWYRQQPGQSLTLIATANQGSEATYESGFVIDKFPISRPNLTFSTLTVSNMSPEDSSIYLCSVVSNRGGIGRAFFGQGTRLTVV.

The chain couples TRBV28 to TRBJ2-2; 11 bases match TRBD2. Trimming at V came to 8 bases and at J to 5 bases, leaving 7 bases not matched to a gene. The germline V gene has CDR1 MDHEN and CDR2 SYDVKM. CDR3 size: 15 residues. The CDR3 nucleotides are TGTGCCAGCGGACGGGCTAGCGGGGGGACCGGGGAGCTGTTTTTT. Its translation: CASGRASGGTGELFF. The complete variable domain, with remaining parts taken from reference TRBV28 and TRBJ2-2, reads DVKVTQSSRYLVKRTGEKVFLECVQDMDHENMFWYRQDPGLGLRLIYFSYDVKMKEKGDIPEGYSVSREKKERFSLILESASTNQTSMYLCASGRASGGTGELFFGEGSRLTVL.